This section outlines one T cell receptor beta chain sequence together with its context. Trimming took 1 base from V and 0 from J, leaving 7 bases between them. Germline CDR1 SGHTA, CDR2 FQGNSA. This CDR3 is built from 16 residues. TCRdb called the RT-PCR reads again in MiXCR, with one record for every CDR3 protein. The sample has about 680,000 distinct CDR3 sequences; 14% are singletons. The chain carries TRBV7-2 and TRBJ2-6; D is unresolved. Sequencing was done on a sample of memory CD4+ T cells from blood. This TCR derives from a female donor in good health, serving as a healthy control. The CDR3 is CASSLGPGSGANVLTF. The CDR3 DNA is TGTGCCAGCAGCTTAGGTCCAGGCTCTGGGGCCAACGTCCTGACTTTC. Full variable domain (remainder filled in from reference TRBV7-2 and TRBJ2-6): GAGVSQSPSNKVTEKGKDVELRCDPISGHTALYWYRQSLGQGLEFLIYFQGNSAPDKSGLPSDRFSAERTGGSVSTLTIQRTQQEDSAVYLCASSLGPGSGANVLTFGAGSRLTVL.